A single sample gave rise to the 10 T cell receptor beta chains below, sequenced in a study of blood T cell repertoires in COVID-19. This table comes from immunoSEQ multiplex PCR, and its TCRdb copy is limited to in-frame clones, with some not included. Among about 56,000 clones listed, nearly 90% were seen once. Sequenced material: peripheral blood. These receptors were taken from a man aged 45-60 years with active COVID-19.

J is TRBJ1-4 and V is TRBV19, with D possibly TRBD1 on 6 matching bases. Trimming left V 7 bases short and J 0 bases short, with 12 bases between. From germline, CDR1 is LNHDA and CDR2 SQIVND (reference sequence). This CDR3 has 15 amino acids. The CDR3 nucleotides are TGTGCCAGTAATCAACAGGGTGCAACTAATGAAAAACTGTTTTTT. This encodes CASNQQGATNEKLFF.

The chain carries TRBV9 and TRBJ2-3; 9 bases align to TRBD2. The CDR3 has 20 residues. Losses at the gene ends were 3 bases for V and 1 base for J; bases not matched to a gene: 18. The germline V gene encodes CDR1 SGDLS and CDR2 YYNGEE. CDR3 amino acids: CASSGMGLALISNRTDTQYF. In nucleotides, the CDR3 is TGTGCCAGCAGCGGTATGGGACTAGCCCTGATATCAAACCGCACAGATACGCAGTATTTT.

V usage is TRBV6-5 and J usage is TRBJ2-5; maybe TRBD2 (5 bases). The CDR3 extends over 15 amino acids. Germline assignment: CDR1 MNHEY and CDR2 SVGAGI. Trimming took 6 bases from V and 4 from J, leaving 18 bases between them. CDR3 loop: CASSSSTGGGETQYF. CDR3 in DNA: TGTGCCAGCAGCTCCTCTACCGGAGGAGGAGAGACCCAGTACTTC.

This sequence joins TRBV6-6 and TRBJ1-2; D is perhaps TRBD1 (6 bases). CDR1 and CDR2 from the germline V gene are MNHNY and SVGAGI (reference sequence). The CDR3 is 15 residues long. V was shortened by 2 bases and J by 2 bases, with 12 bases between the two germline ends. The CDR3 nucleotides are TGTGCCAGCAGTTACCTTGCGGGGGCGAACTATGGCTACACCTTC. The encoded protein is CASSYLAGANYGYTF.

The CDR3 nucleotides are TGTGCCTGGAGTCTCCTAGCGGGGTCCTACGAGCAGTACTTC. Its translation: CAWSLLAGSYEQYF. This chain joins TRBV30 and TRBJ2-7; 9 bases align to TRBD2. CDR3 length equals 14 residues. The ends lost 2 bases at V and 1 base at J; junction bases unmatched: 3. Per germline, CDR1 GTSNPN and CDR2 SVGIG (reference sequence).

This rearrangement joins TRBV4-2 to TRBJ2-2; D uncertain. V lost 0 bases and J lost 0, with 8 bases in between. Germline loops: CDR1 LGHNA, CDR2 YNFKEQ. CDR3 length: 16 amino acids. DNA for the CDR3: TGTGCCAGCAGCCAAGATAGGAGCGCGAACACCGGGGAGCTGTTTTTT. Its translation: CASSQDRSANTGELFF.

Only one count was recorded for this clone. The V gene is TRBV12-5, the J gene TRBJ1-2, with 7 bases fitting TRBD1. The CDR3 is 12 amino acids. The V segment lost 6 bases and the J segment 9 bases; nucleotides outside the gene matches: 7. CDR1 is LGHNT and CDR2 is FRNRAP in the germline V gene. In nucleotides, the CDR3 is TGTGCTAGTGGACCAAACAGGGGCAGCTACACCTTC. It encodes CASGPNRGSYTF.

The CDR3 DNA reads as TGTGCCTGGAGAGCCTCTGGGAACACTGAAGCTTTCTTT. Translated: CAWRASGNTEAFF. The V gene is TRBV30, the J gene TRBJ1-1; D remains unclear. Germline V lookup: CDR1 GTSNPN, CDR2 SVGIG (reference sequence). The V end lost 3 bases, the J end lost 1 base, and 9 bases lay between the germline ends. The CDR3 covers 13 residues.

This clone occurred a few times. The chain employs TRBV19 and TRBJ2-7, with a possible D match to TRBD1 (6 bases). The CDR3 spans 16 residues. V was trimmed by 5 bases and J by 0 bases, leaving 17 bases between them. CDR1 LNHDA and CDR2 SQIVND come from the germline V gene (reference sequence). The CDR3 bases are TGTGCCAGTAGTTCCCAATCTTCGACAGGCTCCTACGAGCAGTACTTC. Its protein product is CASSSQSSTGSYEQYF. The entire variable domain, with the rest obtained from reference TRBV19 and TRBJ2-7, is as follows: DGGITQSPKYLFRKEGQNVTLSCEQNLNHDAMYWYRQDPGQGLRLIYYSQIVNDFQKGDIAEGYSVSREKKESFPLTVTSAQKNPTAFYLCASSSQSSTGSYEQYFGPGTRLTVT.

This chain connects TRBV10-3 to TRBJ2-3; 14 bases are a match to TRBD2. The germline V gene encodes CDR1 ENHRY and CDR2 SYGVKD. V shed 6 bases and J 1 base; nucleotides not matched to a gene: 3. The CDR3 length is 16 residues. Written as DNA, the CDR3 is TGTGCCATCAGACCGGGACTAGCGGGGGGCACAGATACGCAGTATTTT. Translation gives CAIRPGLAGGTDTQYF.